Below, one T cell receptor beta chain is given with its context. This table comes from immunoSEQ multiplex PCR, and its TCRdb copy is limited to in-frame clones, with some not included. The profile shows around 51,000 clones, about 86% of them singletons. V gave up 5 bases and J gave up 0 bases, with 11 bases separating them. The CDR3 length is 14 residues. Germline V gene data show CDR1 as SGHAT and CDR2 as FQDESV (reference sequence). The data were taken from a study of T cell clones after liver transplantation. Whole-study context: Pre-transplant mixed lymphocyte reactions yielded third-party-reactive TCRbeta sequences as comparators for graft-donor-reactive sequences.

This receptor was obtained from a human patient who received a liver transplant. Some of the T cells might come from the graft donor. This sample comprised CD8+ T cells from blood, obtained 12 months after liver transplant. The chain recombines TRBV11-1 with TRBJ2-7, with D maybe TRBD2 (5 bases). The CDR3 DNA reads as TGTGCCAGCAGCAGCAGGACTCGCTCCTACGAGCAGTACTTC. Its translation is CASSSRTRSYEQYF.